This T cell receptor (beta chain) was documented in a study of beta chain features in type 1 diabetes. Notes on the study in general: Shortening of TCRB CDR3s, moderate but significant, appeared in all four CD4+ subsets of Type 1 diabetes patients.

Concerning this clone: Antigen unknown.

This CDR3 is built from 15 residues. Germline-derived CDR1 and CDR2 are MNHEY and SVGAGI. V lost 6 bases, J lost 3 bases, and 12 bases lay in between. The isolated RNA, all of it, was reverse transcribed, so expressed TCRB transcripts were what got sequenced. TCRdb's copy holds only in-frame clones and misses some; the assay was immunoSEQ multiplex PCR. The data contain about 300,000 clones, less than 15% of them singletons. Sequencing was carried out using naive CD4+ T cells from blood. This TCR came from a woman under 30 with type 1 diabetes. The chain combines TRBV6-5 with TRBJ2-6; no reliable D call. The DNA for the CDR3 is TGTGCCAGCAGGCGCCAGGCGAGTGGGGCCAACGTCCTGACTTTC. It codes for CASRRQASGANVLTF.